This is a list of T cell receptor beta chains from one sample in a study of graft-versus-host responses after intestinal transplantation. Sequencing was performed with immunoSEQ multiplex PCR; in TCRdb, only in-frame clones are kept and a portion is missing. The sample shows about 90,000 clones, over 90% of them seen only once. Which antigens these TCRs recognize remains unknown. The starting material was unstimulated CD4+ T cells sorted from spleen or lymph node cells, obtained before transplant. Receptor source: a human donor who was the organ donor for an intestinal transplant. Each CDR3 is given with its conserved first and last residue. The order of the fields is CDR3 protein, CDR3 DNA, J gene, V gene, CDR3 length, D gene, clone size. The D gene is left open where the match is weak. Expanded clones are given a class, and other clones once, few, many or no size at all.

CDR3: CASSLQSRGATNEKLFF
DNA: TGCGCCAGCAGCCTACAGTCGCGGGGGGCCACTAATGAAAAACTGTTTTTT
J: TRBJ1-4
V: TRBV5-1
length: 17
D: -
size: -

CDR3: CASSITGGAYEQYF
DNA: TGTGCCAGCAGTATAACAGGGGGAGCCTACGAGCAGTACTTC
J: TRBJ2-7
V: TRBV28
length: 14
D: TRBD1
size: -

CDR3: CSVSSGRGQPQHF
DNA: TGCAGCGTTTCGTCGGGGAGGGGTCAGCCCCAGCATTTT
J: TRBJ1-5
V: TRBV29-1
length: 13
D: -
size: -

CDR3: CASSQESRFDYGYTF
DNA: TGCGCCAGCAGCCAAGAAAGTCGGTTCGACTATGGCTACACCTTC
J: TRBJ1-2
V: TRBV4-3
length: 15
D: -
size: -

CDR3: CASSLGYSYGYTF
DNA: TGTGCCAGCAGTTTGGGTTACAGCTATGGCTACACCTTC
J: TRBJ1-2
V: TRBV28
length: 13
D: -
size: -

CDR3: CASSLEDSLYGYTF
DNA: TGTGCCAGCAGCTTAGAAGACAGTCTTTATGGCTACACCTTC
J: TRBJ1-2
V: TRBV7-8
length: 14
D: -
size: -

CDR3: CAISESMRAFF
DNA: TGTGCCATCAGTGAGTCGATGCGGGCTTTCTTT
J: TRBJ1-1
V: TRBV10-3
length: 11
D: -
size: -

CDR3: CASSQGGYEQYF
DNA: TGTGCCAGCAGTCAGGGGGGGTACGAGCAGTACTTC
J: TRBJ2-7
V: TRBV28
length: 12
D: -
size: once

CDR3: CASSLEWGNQPQHF
DNA: TGTGCCAGCAGCCTTGAGTGGGGCAATCAGCCCCAGCATTTT
J: TRBJ1-5
V: TRBV5-5
length: 14
D: -
size: -

CDR3: CATSRDNPGQGSQKLFF
DNA: TGTGCCACCAGCAGAGATAATCCGGGACAGGGCAGTCAAAAACTGTTTTTT
J: TRBJ1-4
V: TRBV15
length: 17
D: TRBD1
size: -

CDR3: CASSQRRGEVNTIYF
DNA: TGCGCCAGCAGCCAAAGGCGGGGGGAGGTAAACACCATATATTTT
J: TRBJ1-3
V: TRBV4-3
length: 15
D: -
size: few

CDR3: CASSLKYERDRGSGANVLTF
DNA: TGTGCCAGCAGCTTAAAATACGAGCGGGACAGGGGCTCTGGGGCCAACGTCCTGACTTTC
J: TRBJ2-6
V: TRBV7-3
length: 20
D: TRBD1
size: -

CDR3: CASRGPNRGPFYGYTF
DNA: TGTGCCAGCAGAGGACCAAATCGGGGCCCGTTCTATGGCTACACCTTC
J: TRBJ1-2
V: TRBV2
length: 16
D: -
size: -

CDR3: CASSLDRGLMYEQYF
DNA: TGTGCCAGCAGCTTAGACAGGGGGCTGATGTACGAGCAGTACTTC
J: TRBJ2-7
V: TRBV7-3
length: 15
D: TRBD1
size: -

CDR3: CASSILTVSNQPQHF
DNA: TGTGCCAGTAGTATTCTCACTGTTAGCAATCAGCCCCAGCATTTT
J: TRBJ1-5
V: TRBV19
length: 15
D: -
size: -

CDR3: CASTSGTGNQPQHF
DNA: TGTGCCAGCACTTCAGGGACAGGGAATCAGCCCCAGCATTTT
J: TRBJ1-5
V: TRBV6-1
length: 14
D: TRBD1
size: -

CDR3: CASSEALKGGGLSYEQYF
DNA: TGTGCCAGCAGTGAAGCGTTGAAGGGCGGGGGGCTTTCCTACGAGCAGTACTTC
J: TRBJ2-7
V: TRBV6-1
length: 18
D: TRBD2
size: once

CDR3: CASSPITGTGATNEQFF
DNA: TGTGCCAGCTCACCTATTACCGGGACAGGGGCGACCAATGAGCAGTTCTTC
J: TRBJ2-1
V: TRBV18
length: 17
D: TRBD1
size: -

CDR3: CASSKYTPESSPLHF
DNA: TGTGCCAGCAGTAAATACACCCCTGAGAGTTCACCCCTCCACTTT
J: TRBJ1-6
V: TRBV27
length: 15
D: -
size: once

CDR3: CASSHGLNTEAFF
DNA: TGTGCCAGCAGCCACGGACTGAACACTGAAGCTTTCTTT
J: TRBJ1-1
V: TRBV16
length: 13
D: -
size: -

CDR3: CASRHTGGAAEAFF
DNA: TGTGCCAGCCGTCATACAGGGGGCGCGGCTGAAGCTTTCTTT
J: TRBJ1-1
V: TRBV6-5
length: 14
D: TRBD1
size: -

CDR3: CASSSPSGYGGYTF
DNA: TGTGCCAGCAGCTCCCCTTCCGGGTATGGTGGCTACACCTTC
J: TRBJ1-2
V: TRBV5-4
length: 14
D: -
size: -

CDR3: CATSRSRGTEAFF
DNA: TGTGCCACCAGCCGCTCTCGGGGCACTGAAGCTTTCTTT
J: TRBJ1-1
V: TRBV15
length: 13
D: -
size: -

CDR3: CASSLVVVDTQYF
DNA: TGTGCCAGCAGCTTAGTGGTAGTCGATACGCAGTATTTT
J: TRBJ2-3
V: TRBV11-2
length: 13
D: -
size: -

CDR3: CASSRRDRDFQPQHF
DNA: TGTGCCAGCAGCCGCCGGGACAGGGACTTTCAGCCCCAGCATTTT
J: TRBJ1-5
V: TRBV5-6
length: 15
D: TRBD1
size: -

CDR3: CASSLASGNTEAFF
DNA: TGTGCCAGCAGCTTAGCTAGTGGGAACACTGAAGCTTTCTTT
J: TRBJ1-1
V: TRBV7-2
length: 14
D: -
size: -

CDR3: CASSEFEGGYGYTF
DNA: TGTGCCAGCAGCGAATTTGAAGGTGGCTATGGCTACACCTTC
J: TRBJ1-2
V: TRBV7-9
length: 14
D: -
size: once

CDR3: CASSLAGNFNEKLFF
DNA: TGTGCCAGCAGCTTGGCTGGGAACTTCAATGAAAAACTGTTTTTT
J: TRBJ1-4
V: TRBV5-5
length: 15
D: -
size: -

CDR3: CASSPRLAEANEQFF
DNA: TGTGCCAGCAGCCCTCGACTAGCGGAAGCCAATGAGCAGTTCTTC
J: TRBJ2-1
V: TRBV5-4
length: 15
D: TRBD2
size: -

CDR3: CASSRLGLAGGLETQYF
DNA: TGTGCCAGCAGTCGACTAGGACTAGCGGGGGGGCTTGAGACCCAGTACTTC
J: TRBJ2-5
V: TRBV2
length: 17
D: TRBD2
size: -

CDR3: CASSVGAANTEAFF
DNA: TGTGCCAGCTCCGTGGGGGCAGCAAACACTGAAGCTTTCTTT
J: TRBJ1-1
V: TRBV18
length: 14
D: -
size: once